This is a list of T cell receptor beta chains from one sample in a study of OX40 agonist ivuxolimab in advanced cancers. Produced via immunoSEQ multiplex PCR; TCRdb's table is partial and in-frame only. The sample lists about 51,000 clones, approximately 91% occurring once. This specimen was CD4+ or CD8+ T cells sorted from blood, taken in a trial of the OX40 agonist ivuxolimab. These receptors came from an adult with an advanced solid tumor such as melanoma, head and neck, liver or kidney cancer. The CDR3 runs from the conserved cysteine through the conserved F or W. A D gene is named only where the DNA matches it firmly. Clone size is shown for a subset of rows, as once, few, many or a class of expanded clone.

J,size,D,V,CDR3,DNA
TRBJ1-5,-,TRBD1,TRBV5-1,CASSLDGTGGNQPQHF,TGCGCCAGCAGCTTGGACGGGACAGGGGGCAATCAGCCCCAGCATTTT
TRBJ2-7,-,-,TRBV4-1,CASSQGGPGLYEQYF,TGCGCCAGCAGCCAGGGGGGGCCGGGCCTCTACGAGCAGTACTTC
TRBJ2-7,-,-,TRBV6-6,CASSYPGSYEQYF,TGTGCCAGCAGTTACCCTGGCTCCTACGAGCAGTACTTC
TRBJ2-1,-,-,TRBV4-1,CASSQVGNEQFF,TGCGCCAGCAGCCAAGTAGGTAATGAGCAGTTCTTC
TRBJ2-1,-,TRBD2,TRBV29-1,CSVAFGTSANEQFF,TGCAGCGTTGCTTTCGGGACTAGCGCGAATGAGCAGTTCTTC
TRBJ2-7,-,TRBD2,TRBV28,CASTTSGSFYEQYF,TGTGCCAGCACCACTAGCGGGAGTTTCTACGAGCAGTACTTC
TRBJ1-2,-,-,TRBV5-4,CASSLYQGLGGYTF,TGTGCCAGCAGCTTGTATCAGGGGTTGGGTGGCTACACCTTC
TRBJ2-7,-,TRBD2,TRBV10-3,CAIGIQREAEQYF,TGTGCCATCGGGATCCAGCGGGAGGCCGAGCAGTACTTC
TRBJ1-2,-,-,TRBV19,CASTLGRGYGYTF,TGTGCCAGTACCCTTGGGCGCGGCTATGGCTACACCTTC
TRBJ2-2,few,-,TRBV11-2,CASTRVGELFF,TGTGCCAGCACCAGGGTGGGGGAGCTGTTTTTT